This TCR beta chain was recovered during a study of T cell changes during pregnancy in multiple sclerosis. Trimming removed 5 bases from V and 6 bases from J; junction bases left unmatched: 8. The CDR3 sequence is 15 residues long. Germline loops: CDR1 SGHVS, CDR2 FNYEAQ. Some clones are missing from TCRdb's copy, which holds only in-frame ones; the method was immunoSEQ multiplex PCR. In the table there are over 85,000 clones, around 93% of which are singletons. The sequenced sample was peripheral blood, obtained in the first trimester of pregnancy. V and J are TRBV7-6 and TRBJ1-2; TRBD1 matches 11 bases. The TCR was taken from a female donor in good health, enrolled as a control in a pregnancy study. CDR3 sequence reads: CASSVRSDRGHGYTF. The CDR3 coding sequence is TGTGCCAGCAGCGTACGATCGGACAGGGGGCATGGCTACACCTTC.